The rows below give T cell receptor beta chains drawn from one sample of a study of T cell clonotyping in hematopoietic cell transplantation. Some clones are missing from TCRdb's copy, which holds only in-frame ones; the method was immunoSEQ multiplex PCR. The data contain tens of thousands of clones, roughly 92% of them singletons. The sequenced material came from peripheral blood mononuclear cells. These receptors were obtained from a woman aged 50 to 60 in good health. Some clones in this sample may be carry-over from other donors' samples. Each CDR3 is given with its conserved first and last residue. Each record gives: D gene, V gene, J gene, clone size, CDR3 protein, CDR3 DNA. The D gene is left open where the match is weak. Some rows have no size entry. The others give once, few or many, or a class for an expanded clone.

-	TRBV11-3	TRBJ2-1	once	CASSLDSGYYNEQFF	TGTGCCAGCAGCTTAGATTCAGGGTACTACAATGAGCAGTTCTTC
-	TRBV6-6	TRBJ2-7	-	CATRHLTYEQYF	TGTGCCACCCGACACTTAACCTACGAGCAGTACTTC
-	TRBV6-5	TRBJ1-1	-	CASSSGRDTEAFF	TGTGCCAGCAGTTCCGGAAGGGACACTGAAGCTTTCTTT
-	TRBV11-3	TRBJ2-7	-	CASSPLRDSYEQYF	TGTGCCAGCAGCCCCCTCCGGGACTCCTACGAGCAGTACTTC
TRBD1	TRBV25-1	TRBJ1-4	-	CASSEPTGGTNEKLFF	TGTGCCAGCAGTGAACCGACAGGGGGAACTAATGAAAAACTGTTTTTT
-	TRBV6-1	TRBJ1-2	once	CASSVNSNYGYTF	TGTGCCAGCAGTGTTAACAGCAACTATGGCTACACCTTC
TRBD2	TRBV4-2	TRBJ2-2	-	CASSQGTSGDTGELFF	TGTGCCAGCAGCCAAGGGACTAGCGGGGACACCGGGGAGCTGTTTTTT
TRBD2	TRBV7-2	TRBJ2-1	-	CASSSQLLSGVYNEQFF	TGTGCCAGCAGCTCGCAGCTCCTTAGCGGGGTATACAATGAGCAGTTCTTC
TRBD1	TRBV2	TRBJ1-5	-	CASTGTARNQPQHF	TGTGCCAGCACCGGGACAGCCCGCAATCAGCCCCAGCATTTT
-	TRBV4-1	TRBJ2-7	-	CASSQDRGKQYF	TGCGCCAGCAGCCAAGATCGAGGGAAGCAGTACTTC
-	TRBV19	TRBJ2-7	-	CASSRGSYEQYF	TGTGCCAGTAGCAGGGGCTCCTACGAGCAGTACTTC
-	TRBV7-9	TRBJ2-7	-	CASSQLVRSSSYEQYF	TGTGCCAGCAGCCAATTAGTCAGGTCGAGCTCCTACGAGCAGTACTTC
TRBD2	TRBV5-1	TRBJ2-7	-	CASSLRLAGENEQYF	TGCGCCAGCAGCTTGAGACTAGCGGGGGAAAACGAGCAGTACTTC
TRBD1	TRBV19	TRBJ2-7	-	CASSIQGASYEQYF	TGTGCCAGTAGTATACAGGGGGCCTCCTACGAGCAGTACTTC
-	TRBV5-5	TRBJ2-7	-	CASSLNTGFYEQYF	TGTGCCAGCAGCTTAAACACGGGGTTCTACGAGCAGTACTTC
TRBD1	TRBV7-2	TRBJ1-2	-	CASSLWGQGVYGYTF	TGTGCCAGCAGCTTATGGGGACAGGGAGTCTATGGCTACACCTTC
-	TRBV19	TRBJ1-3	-	CASQGFSGNTIYF	TGTGCCAGTCAGGGTTTCTCTGGAAACACCATATATTTT
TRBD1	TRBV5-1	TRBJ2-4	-	CASSPQGAGNIQYF	TGCGCCAGCAGCCCCCAGGGGGCTGGGAACATTCAGTACTTC
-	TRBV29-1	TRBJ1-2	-	CSVGAELSYGYTF	TGCAGCGTTGGGGCAGAATTATCCTATGGCTACACCTTC
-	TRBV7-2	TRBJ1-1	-	CASSLSGGGAFF	TGTGCCAGCAGCTTATCGGGGGGAGGAGCTTTCTTT
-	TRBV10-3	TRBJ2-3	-	CAISDRQGSTDTQYF	TGTGCCATCAGTGATAGGCAAGGAAGCACAGATACGCAGTATTTT
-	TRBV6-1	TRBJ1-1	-	CASTTWMTEAFF	TGTGCCAGCACCACGTGGATGACTGAAGCTTTCTTT
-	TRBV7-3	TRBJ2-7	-	CASSAISGDEQYF	TGTGCCAGCAGCGCCATTTCAGGGGACGAGCAGTACTTC
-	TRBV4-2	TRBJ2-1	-	CASSQDIQGNEQFF	TGTGCCAGCAGCCAAGATATTCAAGGCAATGAGCAGTTCTTC
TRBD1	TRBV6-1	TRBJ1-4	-	CASSEVAGTGDKKLFF	TGTGCCAGCAGTGAAGTTGCCGGGACAGGGGACAAAAAACTGTTTTTT
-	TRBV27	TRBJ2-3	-	CASSQLWEALSTDTQYF	TGTGCCAGCAGCCAACTTTGGGAGGCCCTTAGCACAGATACGCAGTATTTT
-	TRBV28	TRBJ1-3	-	CASSIIPASSGNTIYF	TGTGCCAGCAGCATAATCCCCGCCAGCTCTGGAAACACCATATATTTT
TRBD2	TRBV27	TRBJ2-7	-	CASSPSAGGYEQYF	TGTGCCAGCAGTCCGTCAGCGGGGGGGTACGAGCAGTACTTC
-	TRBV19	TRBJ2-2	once	CASRLLAINTGELFF	TGTGCCAGTCGGCTCCTAGCGATCAACACCGGGGAGCTGTTTTTT
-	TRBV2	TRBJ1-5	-	CAIGGGPNQPQHF	TGTGCCATTGGAGGGGGTCCCAATCAGCCCCAGCATTTT
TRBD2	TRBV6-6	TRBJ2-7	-	CASSILAGAGEQYF	TGTGCCAGCAGTATACTAGCGGGGGCCGGCGAGCAGTACTTC
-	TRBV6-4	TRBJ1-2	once	CASSRDRWLYGYTF	TGTGCCAGCAGTCGAGACAGATGGCTCTATGGCTACACCTTC
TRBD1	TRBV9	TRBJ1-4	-	CASSVATGENEKLFF	TGTGCCAGCAGCGTAGCAACAGGGGAGAATGAAAAACTGTTTTTT
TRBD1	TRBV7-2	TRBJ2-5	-	CASSPPLGQAETQYF	TGTGCCAGCAGCCCTCCGCTGGGACAGGCAGAGACCCAGTACTTC
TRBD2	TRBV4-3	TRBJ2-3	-	CASSQEGLAGGYGITQYF	TGCGCCAGCAGCCAAGAGGGACTAGCGGGGGGGTATGGTATTACGCAGTATTTT
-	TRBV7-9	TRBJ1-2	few	CAGSPYGYTF	TGTGCCGGCAGTCCCTATGGCTACACCTTC